This is a list of T cell receptor beta chains from one sample in a study of blood T cell repertoires in COVID-19. Using immunoSEQ multiplex PCR, the repertoire was profiled, and TCRdb retains in-frame clones only, with some absent. The sample holds roughly 200,000 clones, more than 75% seen once. Sequenced sample: peripheral blood. Every receptor here comes from a woman aged 55-69 years with COVID-19, enrolled during active disease. Both conserved end residues are part of each CDR3. D genes are given only for firm matches. For some rows the clone size is stated as once, few or many, or as a class when expanded; others skip it.

v_call: TRBV4-1
d_call: TRBD1
j_call: TRBJ1-2
clone_size: few
cdr3_aa: CASSQRDRLYGYTF
cdr3_nt: TGCGCCAGCAGCCAGAGGGACAGACTCTATGGCTACACCTTC

v_call: TRBV19
d_call: TRBD1
j_call: TRBJ1-5
clone_size: .
cdr3_aa: CASRVTGEGSNQPQHF
cdr3_nt: TGTGCCAGTAGGGTCACAGGGGAAGGGAGCAATCAGCCCCAGCATTTT

v_call: TRBV7-9
d_call: .
j_call: TRBJ2-3
clone_size: .
cdr3_aa: CASSGFGLPEDTQYF
cdr3_nt: TGTGCCAGCAGCGGATTCGGACTGCCTGAGGATACGCAGTATTTT

v_call: TRBV7-9
d_call: TRBD2
j_call: TRBJ2-5
clone_size: .
cdr3_aa: CASSPPGRGGETQYF
cdr3_nt: TGTGCCAGCAGCCCCCCGGGGAGGGGCGGGGAGACCCAGTACTTC

v_call: TRBV15
d_call: TRBD1
j_call: TRBJ1-6
clone_size: .
cdr3_aa: CATSRDGQGDSPLHF
cdr3_nt: TGTGCCACCAGCAGAGATGGACAGGGCGATTCACCCCTCCACTTT

v_call: TRBV2
d_call: TRBD1
j_call: TRBJ1-1
clone_size: .
cdr3_aa: CASRTDRGNTEAFF
cdr3_nt: TGTGCCAGCAGGACGGACAGGGGGAACACTGAAGCTTTCTTT

v_call: TRBV19
d_call: TRBD1
j_call: TRBJ1-4
clone_size: once
cdr3_aa: CASSSPTGRLTNEKLFF
cdr3_nt: TGTGCCAGTAGTTCCCCGACAGGGAGATTGACTAATGAAAAACTGTTTTTT

v_call: TRBV5-1
d_call: .
j_call: TRBJ2-1
clone_size: .
cdr3_aa: CASSLGRASATYNEQFF
cdr3_nt: TGCGCCAGCAGCTTGGGGAGGGCTAGCGCTACCTACAATGAGCAGTTCTTC

v_call: TRBV4-2
d_call: TRBD2
j_call: TRBJ2-1
clone_size: .
cdr3_aa: CASSQEGSGSYNEQFF
cdr3_nt: TGTGCCAGCAGCCAAGAAGGTAGCGGGAGTTACAATGAGCAGTTCTTC

v_call: TRBV5-1
d_call: .
j_call: TRBJ2-4
clone_size: .
cdr3_aa: CASSVNSRGGKNIQYF
cdr3_nt: TGCGCCAGCAGCGTCAACTCCAGGGGAGGGAAAAACATTCAGTACTTC

v_call: TRBV5-6
d_call: TRBD1
j_call: TRBJ2-4
clone_size: .
cdr3_aa: CASSLVTGDKNIQYF
cdr3_nt: TGTGCCAGCAGCTTGGTGACAGGGGACAAAAACATTCAGTACTTC

v_call: TRBV6-6
d_call: .
j_call: TRBJ1-4
clone_size: once
cdr3_aa: CASSYSGQEKLFF
cdr3_nt: TGTGCCAGCAGTTACTCGGGCCAAGAAAAACTGTTTTTT

v_call: TRBV7-9
d_call: .
j_call: TRBJ1-3
clone_size: once
cdr3_aa: CASSSGRVRSGNTIYF
cdr3_nt: TGTGCCAGCAGCTCCGGCAGGGTCCGGTCTGGAAACACCATATATTTT

v_call: TRBV3-1/TRBV3-2
d_call: TRBD2
j_call: TRBJ2-3
clone_size: once
cdr3_aa: CASSPPGAGVTDTQYF
cdr3_nt: TGTGCCAGCAGCCCCCCCGGCGCGGGAGTAACAGATACGCAGTATTTT

v_call: TRBV28
d_call: .
j_call: TRBJ1-1
clone_size: .
cdr3_aa: CASSQQDPMNTEAFF
cdr3_nt: TGTGCCAGCAGCCAACAGGATCCCATGAACACTGAAGCTTTCTTT

v_call: TRBV2
d_call: TRBD1
j_call: TRBJ1-4
clone_size: .
cdr3_aa: CASSDQFPGQGVKLFF
cdr3_nt: TGTGCCAGCAGTGACCAGTTCCCGGGACAGGGAGTAAAACTGTTTTTT

v_call: TRBV5-1
d_call: .
j_call: TRBJ2-1
clone_size: .
cdr3_aa: CASSRIESAYNEQFF
cdr3_nt: TGCGCCAGCAGCCGTATTGAGAGTGCCTACAATGAGCAGTTCTTC

v_call: TRBV5-1
d_call: TRBD2
j_call: TRBJ2-1
clone_size: once
cdr3_aa: CASSFGQGGFDEQFF
cdr3_nt: TGCGCCAGCAGCTTTGGGCAGGGAGGGTTCGATGAGCAGTTCTTC

v_call: TRBV7-3
d_call: .
j_call: TRBJ2-5
clone_size: once
cdr3_aa: CASSLNGGRETQYF
cdr3_nt: TGTGCCAGCAGCTTAAACGGGGGAAGGGAGACCCAGTACTTC

v_call: TRBV7-3
d_call: TRBD1
j_call: TRBJ1-6
clone_size: .
cdr3_aa: CASSTSGTDNSPLHF
cdr3_nt: TGTGCCAGCAGCACCTCCGGGACAGACAATTCACCCCTCCACTTT

v_call: TRBV10-3
d_call: .
j_call: TRBJ1-6
clone_size: .
cdr3_aa: CAISVGNGQGLHSPLHF
cdr3_nt: TGTGCCATCAGTGTAGGCAATGGGCAGGGTCTGCATTCACCCCTCCACTTT

v_call: TRBV29-1
d_call: TRBD1
j_call: TRBJ2-7
clone_size: .
cdr3_aa: CSVELGQVDEQYF
cdr3_nt: TGCAGCGTTGAACTGGGACAGGTAGACGAGCAGTACTTC

v_call: TRBV28
d_call: .
j_call: TRBJ1-2
clone_size: .
cdr3_aa: CASSDQTAVYGYTF
cdr3_nt: TGTGCCAGCAGCGATCAGACAGCTGTCTATGGCTACACCTTC

v_call: TRBV9
d_call: .
j_call: TRBJ2-3
clone_size: .
cdr3_aa: CASSVGVSDTQYF
cdr3_nt: TGTGCCAGCAGCGTAGGAGTATCAGATACGCAGTATTTT

v_call: TRBV7-3
d_call: TRBD1
j_call: TRBJ1-1
clone_size: .
cdr3_aa: CASSLEQGAEAFF
cdr3_nt: TGTGCCAGCAGCTTAGAGCAGGGGGCTGAAGCTTTCTTT

v_call: TRBV11-1
d_call: TRBD2
j_call: TRBJ2-3
clone_size: .
cdr3_aa: CASRRRTSGRRDTQYF
cdr3_nt: TGTGCCAGCAGACGGAGGACTAGCGGGAGGAGAGATACGCAGTATTTT

v_call: TRBV6-6
d_call: .
j_call: TRBJ1-4
clone_size: .
cdr3_aa: CASSPPGREKLFF
cdr3_nt: TGTGCCAGCAGTCCCCCAGGTCGTGAAAAACTGTTTTTT

v_call: TRBV19
d_call: TRBD1
j_call: TRBJ1-4
clone_size: .
cdr3_aa: CASSRTGNNEKLFF
cdr3_nt: TGTGCCAGTAGTAGGACAGGAAATAATGAAAAACTGTTTTTT

v_call: TRBV6-5
d_call: .
j_call: TRBJ1-6
clone_size: .
cdr3_aa: CASGGTTNSPLHF
cdr3_nt: TGTGCCAGCGGAGGGACTACTAATTCACCCCTCCACTTT

v_call: TRBV18
d_call: TRBD1
j_call: TRBJ1-1
clone_size: .
cdr3_aa: CASSPGTVSKAFF
cdr3_nt: TGTGCCAGCTCACCCGGGACAGTTAGTAAAGCTTTCTTT

v_call: TRBV19
d_call: TRBD1
j_call: TRBJ1-2
clone_size: .
cdr3_aa: CASSVQTPGQGFGYTF
cdr3_nt: TGTGCCAGTAGTGTACAAACGCCGGGACAGGGGTTTGGCTACACCTTC